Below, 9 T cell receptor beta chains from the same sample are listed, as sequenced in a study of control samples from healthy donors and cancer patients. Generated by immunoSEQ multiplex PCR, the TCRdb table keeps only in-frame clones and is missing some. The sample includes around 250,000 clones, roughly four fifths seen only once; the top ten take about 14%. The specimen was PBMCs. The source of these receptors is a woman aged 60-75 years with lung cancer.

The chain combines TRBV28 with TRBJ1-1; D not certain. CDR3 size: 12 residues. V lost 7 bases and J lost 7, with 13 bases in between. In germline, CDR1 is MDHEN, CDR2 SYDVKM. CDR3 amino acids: CASTGTPSEAFF. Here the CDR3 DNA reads TGTGCCAGCACCGGCACCCCGAGTGAAGCTTTCTTT.

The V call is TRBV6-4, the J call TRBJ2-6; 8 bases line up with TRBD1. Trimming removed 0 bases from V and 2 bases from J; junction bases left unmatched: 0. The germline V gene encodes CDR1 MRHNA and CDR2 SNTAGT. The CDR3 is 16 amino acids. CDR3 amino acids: CASSDSRGPGANVLTF. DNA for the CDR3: TGTGCCAGCAGTGACTCCAGGGGGCCTGGGGCCAACGTCCTGACTTTC.

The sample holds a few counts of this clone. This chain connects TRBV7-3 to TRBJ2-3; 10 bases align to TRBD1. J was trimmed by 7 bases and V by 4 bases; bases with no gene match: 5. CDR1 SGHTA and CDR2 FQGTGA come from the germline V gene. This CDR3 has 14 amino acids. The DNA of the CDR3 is TGTGCCAGCAGCTCACAGGGACAGGGGAATACGCAGTATTTT. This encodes CASSSQGQGNTQYF.

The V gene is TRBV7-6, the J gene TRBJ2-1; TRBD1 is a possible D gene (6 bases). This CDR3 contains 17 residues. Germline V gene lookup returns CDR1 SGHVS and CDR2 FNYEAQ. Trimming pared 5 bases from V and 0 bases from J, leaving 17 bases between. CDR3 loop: CASSPRGTESSYNEQFF. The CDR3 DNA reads TGTGCCAGCAGCCCTAGGGGGACGGAGAGCTCCTACAATGAGCAGTTCTTC.

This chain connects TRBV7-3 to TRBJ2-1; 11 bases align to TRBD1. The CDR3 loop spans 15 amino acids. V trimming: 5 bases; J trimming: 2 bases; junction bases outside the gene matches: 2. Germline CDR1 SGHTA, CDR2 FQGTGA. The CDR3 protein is CASSPDRGPYNEQFF. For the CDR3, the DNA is TGTGCCAGCAGCCCGGACAGGGGGCCCTACAATGAGCAGTTCTTC.

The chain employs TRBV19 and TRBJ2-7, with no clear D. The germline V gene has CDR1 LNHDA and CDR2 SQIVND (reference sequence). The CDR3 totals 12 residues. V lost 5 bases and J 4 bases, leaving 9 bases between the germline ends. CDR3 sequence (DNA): TGTGCCAGTAGTCCCTCGGGTTACGAGCAGTACTTC. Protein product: CASSPSGYEQYF.

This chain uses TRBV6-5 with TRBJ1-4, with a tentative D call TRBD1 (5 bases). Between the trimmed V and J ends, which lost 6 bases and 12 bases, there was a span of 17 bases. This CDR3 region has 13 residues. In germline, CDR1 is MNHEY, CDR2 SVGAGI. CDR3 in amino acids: CASRVNRGQELFF. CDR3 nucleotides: TGTGCCAGCAGGGTAAACCGGGGCCAGGAACTGTTTTTT.

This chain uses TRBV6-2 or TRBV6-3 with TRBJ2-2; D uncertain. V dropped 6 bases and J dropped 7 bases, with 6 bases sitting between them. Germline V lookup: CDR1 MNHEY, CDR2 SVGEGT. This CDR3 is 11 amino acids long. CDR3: CASSQGGELFF. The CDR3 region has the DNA TGTGCCAGCAGCCAAGGCGGGGAGCTGTTTTTT.

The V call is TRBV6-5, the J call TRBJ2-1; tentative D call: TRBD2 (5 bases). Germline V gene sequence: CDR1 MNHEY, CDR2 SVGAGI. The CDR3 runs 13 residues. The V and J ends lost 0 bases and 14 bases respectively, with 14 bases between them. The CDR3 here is CASSYSGRTRKFF. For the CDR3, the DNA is TGTGCCAGCAGTTACTCGGGGAGAACTAGGAAGTTCTTC.